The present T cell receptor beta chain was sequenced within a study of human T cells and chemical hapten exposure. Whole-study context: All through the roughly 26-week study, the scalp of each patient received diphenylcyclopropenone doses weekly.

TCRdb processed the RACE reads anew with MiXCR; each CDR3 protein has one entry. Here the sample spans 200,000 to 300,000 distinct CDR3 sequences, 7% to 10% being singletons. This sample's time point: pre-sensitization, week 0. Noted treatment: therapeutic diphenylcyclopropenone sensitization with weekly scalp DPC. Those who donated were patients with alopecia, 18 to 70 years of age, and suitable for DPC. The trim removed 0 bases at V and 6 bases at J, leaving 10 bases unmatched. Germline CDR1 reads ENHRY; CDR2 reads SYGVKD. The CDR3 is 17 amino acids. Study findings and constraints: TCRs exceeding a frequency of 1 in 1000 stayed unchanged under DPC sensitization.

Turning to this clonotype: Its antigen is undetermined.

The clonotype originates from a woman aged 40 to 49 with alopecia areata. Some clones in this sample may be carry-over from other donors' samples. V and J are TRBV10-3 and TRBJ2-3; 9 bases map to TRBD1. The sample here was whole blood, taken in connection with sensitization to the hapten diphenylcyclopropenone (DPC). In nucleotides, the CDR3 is TGTGCCATCAGTGAGTCCCCGACAGGGGGTGCGGTGGATACGCAGTATTTT. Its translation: CAISESPTGGAVDTQYF.